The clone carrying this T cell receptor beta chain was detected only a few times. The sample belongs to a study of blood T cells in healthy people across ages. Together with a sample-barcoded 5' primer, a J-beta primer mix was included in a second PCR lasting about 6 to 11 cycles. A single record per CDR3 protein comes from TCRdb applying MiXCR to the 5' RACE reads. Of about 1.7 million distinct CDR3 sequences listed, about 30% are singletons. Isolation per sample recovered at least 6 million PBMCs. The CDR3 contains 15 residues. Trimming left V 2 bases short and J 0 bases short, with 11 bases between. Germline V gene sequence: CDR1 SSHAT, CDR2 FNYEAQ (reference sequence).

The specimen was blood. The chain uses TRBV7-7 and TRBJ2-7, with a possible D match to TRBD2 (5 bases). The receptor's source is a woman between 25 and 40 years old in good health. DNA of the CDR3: TGTGCCAGCAGCTTATGCGAGGGCTCCTCCTACGAGCAGTACTTC. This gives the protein CASSLCEGSSYEQYF. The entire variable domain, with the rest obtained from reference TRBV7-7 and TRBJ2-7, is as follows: GAGVSQSPRYKVTKRGQDVTLRCDPISSHATLYWYQQALGQGPEFLTYFNYEAQPDKSGLPSDRFSAERPEGSISTLTIQRTEQRDSAMYRCASSLCEGSSYEQYFGPGTRLTVT.